The 21 T cell receptor beta chains listed next were all sequenced from one sample in a study of regulatory T cells in long-lasting Graves disease. As for time point: persistent/refractory GD, antithyroid drugs over 5 years with positive TRAb. PBMC-derived RNA was used for the TCR library. Through Arm-PCR of CDR3 regions and iRepertoire HTBI primers, TCR beta libraries were built. TCRdb re-called the multiplex PCR reads with MiXCR, one entry per CDR3 protein. Of more than 300,000 distinct CDR3 sequences listed, roughly 20% are singletons. Specimen: peripheral blood mononuclear cells (PBMCs), collected when the disease was refractory, from a patient treated with antithyroid drugs. All receptors derive from a woman aged 40 to 50 with Graves disease.

Here the CDR3 reads CASSIVSGTSKQFF. CDR3 in DNA: TGTGCCAGTAGTATAGTCTCCGGGACTAGCAAGCAGTTCTTC. V is TRBV19 and J is TRBJ2-1; TRBD2 matches at 9 bases. Germline V lookup: CDR1 LNHDA, CDR2 SQIVND (reference sequence). This CDR3 is built from 14 residues. J gave up 11 bases and V 1 base, and 6 bases lay outside the gene matches.

This clonotype was detected only a few times. This sequence joins TRBV28 and TRBJ1-3; D uncertain. V shed 6 bases and J shed 7 bases, with 22 bases lying between them. The CDR3 extends over 16 amino acids. CDR1 and CDR2 (germline): MDHEN, SYDVKM. Here the CDR3 DNA reads TGTGCCAGCAGGGCCCTAGGGTCCGGAATTGGGAACACCATATATTTT. It encodes CASRALGSGIGNTIYF.

The table lists this clonotype with a few counts. A much larger clone lies a single base off, so this may be a read error. The chain links TRBV6-1 to TRBJ1-1; TRBD1 matches at 7 bases. Germline V CDR1 and CDR2: MNHNS, SASEGT. This CDR3 is 15 amino acids long. V lost 3 bases, J lost 5 bases, and 9 bases stayed unmatched. As DNA, the CDR3 is TGTGCCAGCAGTGATGGGCGACAGGGAGCAACTGAAGCTTTCTTT. Its translation: CASSDGRQGATEAFF.

This clonotype was observed once. One end of the junction fails to match germline, which may point to a read error. This chain links TRBV10-2 with TRBJ1-4; 9 bases line up with TRBD1. The CDR3 covers 15 residues. The germline V gene has CDR1 WSHSY and CDR2 SAAADI. In nucleotides, the CDR3 is TGCGCCGGCAGTGAGACAGGGGGAGTTGATGAAAAACTGTTTTTT. Its protein product is CAGSETGGVDEKLFF.

At least ten counts were recorded for this clonotype. In DNA, the CDR3 is TGCAGTGCTAGCCTCCCCGGGACAGTTAATCAGCCCCAGCATTTT. As protein: CSASLPGTVNQPQHF. The chain has TRBV20-1 and TRBJ1-5, with 7 bases aligning to TRBD1. V trimming: 3 bases; J trimming: 4 bases; junction bases outside the gene matches: 9. In germline, CDR1 is DFQATT, CDR2 SNEGSKA (reference sequence). The CDR3 contains 15 residues.

This clonotype appeared once. The chain links TRBV12-3 or TRBV12-4 to TRBJ2-5; 11 bases map to TRBD2. The CDR3 runs 14 residues. The ends lost 7 bases at V and 5 bases at J; junction bases unmatched: 6. The CDR3 sequence is CASISGRAGETQYF. In DNA form, the CDR3 reads TGTGCCAGCATTAGCGGGAGGGCCGGTGAGACCCAGTACTTC.

This clonotype has just a few counts. The chain carries TRBV12-3 or TRBV12-4 and TRBJ2-7; TRBD2 aligns across 7 bases. V lost 6 bases to trimming and J lost 2 bases; unmatched junction nucleotides: 13. This CDR3 spans 16 amino acids. CDR3 amino acids: CASRRNLADLTYEQYF. As DNA, the CDR3 is TGTGCCAGCAGACGAAACCTAGCGGATCTTACCTACGAGCAGTACTTC.

V gene TRBV18 combines with J gene TRBJ1-5; D gene unclear. This CDR3 has 15 amino acids. Germline V gene data show CDR1 as KGHSH and CDR2 as LQKENI. V was cut by 4 bases and J by 1 base, with 11 bases left in between. The CDR3 loop reads CASSLYSGSNQPQHF. The DNA for the CDR3 is TGTGCCAGCTCACTATACTCGGGAAGCAATCAGCCCCAGCATTTT.

The V call is TRBV19, the J call TRBJ2-5, with TRBD1 matching over 10 bases. V gave up 3 bases and J gave up 5 bases; unmatched junction bases: 6. Germline lookup yields CDR1 LNHDA and CDR2 SQIVND (reference sequence). This CDR3 has 15 amino acids. CDR3 nucleotide sequence: TGTGCCAGTAGTATGCGACAGGGGGCTTTCGAGACCCAGTACTTC. Encoded protein: CASSMRQGAFETQYF. The whole variable domain, remainder taken from reference TRBV19 and TRBJ2-5, is DGGITQSPKYLFRKEGQNVTLSCEQNLNHDAMYWYRQDPGQGLRLIYYSQIVNDFQKGDIAEGYSVSREKKESFPLTVTSAQKNPTAFYLCASSMRQGAFETQYFGPGTRLLVL.

Remarks on this clonotype: Its ends do not fully match the called genes, so a read error is possible. This chain links TRBV27 with TRBJ1-1, with D possibly matching TRBD1 (6 bases). Germline V CDR1 and CDR2: MNHEY, SMNVEV (reference sequence). CDR3 length: 14 residues. For the CDR3, the DNA is TGTGCCGGCAGCCTGGTGGGACAGAACACTGAAGCTTTCTTT. Residues: CAGSLVGQNTEAFF.

As concerns this clonotype: This CDR3 fails to terminate in the conserved phenylalanine or tryptophan, so it likely reflects a read error. This CDR3 reads CASRPARGTSGKEAKNIQYL. In nucleotides, the CDR3 is TGTGCCAGCAGACCCGCCCGTGGGACTAGCGGGAAAGAGGCCAAAAACATTCAGTACCTT. This sequence joins TRBV28 and TRBJ2-4; TRBD2 agrees at 13 bases. V was clipped by 6 bases and J by 1 base; unmatched bases: 15. Germline CDR1 reads MDHEN; CDR2 reads SYDVKM. The CDR3 consists of 20 residues.

This chain joins TRBV5-5 and TRBJ1-6; D is undetermined. The CDR3 loop spans 14 amino acids. The V gene's germline CDR1 is SGHKS and CDR2 YYEKEE (reference sequence). V was trimmed by 1 base and J by 5 bases, leaving 7 bases between them. The CDR3 here is CASSLWRDNSPLHF. CDR3 DNA sequence: TGTGCCAGCAGCTTGTGGCGGGATAATTCACCCCTCCACTTT.

There are many counts of this clonotype. This chain links TRBV20-1 with TRBJ2-7; TRBD1 matches at 8 bases. The V and J ends lost 5 bases and 3 bases, in that order; junction bases with no gene match: 6. The CDR3 is 13 residues long. CDR1 DFQATT and CDR2 SNEGSKA come from the germline V gene (reference sequence). CDR3 sequence reads: CSALRGLNYEQYF. CDR3 DNA sequence: TGCAGTGCTCTCAGGGGGCTAAACTACGAGCAGTACTTC.

The chain recombines TRBV6-5 with TRBJ1-4; D gene uncertain. From germline, CDR1 is MNHEY and CDR2 SVGAGI. The V and J ends lost 2 bases and 14 bases respectively, with 12 bases between them. The CDR3 spans 12 residues. The CDR3, as DNA: TGTGCCAGCAGTTACGGGGAGGCAGTGCTGTTTTTT. It yields the protein CASSYGEAVLFF.

There are many counts of this clonotype. The chain couples TRBV28 to TRBJ2-7; maybe TRBD2 (6 bases). Germline loops: CDR1 MDHEN, CDR2 SYDVKM. The CDR3 totals 15 residues. Deletions cut 2 bases from V and 4 bases from J, with 15 bases between. The DNA of the CDR3 is TGTGCCAGCAGTTTAGGAGGGACCGTAGGGTACGAGCAGTACTTC. Its protein is CASSLGGTVGYEQYF.

A single count supports this clonotype. The rearrangement links TRBV27 to TRBJ2-2; D is unclear. Germline CDR1 is MNHEY and CDR2 is SMNVEV (reference sequence). The CDR3 is made up of 19 amino acids. V gave up 0 bases and J gave up 5 bases, with 22 bases separating them. CDR3 nucleotide sequence: TGTGCCAGCAGTTTATCCCCCCGCAAACGCCTGGGTTATACCGGGGAGCTGTTTTTT. It translates to CASSLSPRKRLGYTGELFF.

A few counts support this clonotype. Written as DNA, the CDR3 is TGCAGTGTGGGACAGGGGGTCACTGGGGCCAACGTCCTGACTTTC. The encoded protein is CSVGQGVTGANVLTF. This chain joins TRBV20-1 and TRBJ2-6, with 11 positions matching TRBD1. The CDR3 is 15 residues long. V shed 7 bases, J shed 2 bases, and the junction held 4 bases outside the gene matches. CDR1 is DFQATT, CDR2 SNEGSKA, per germline (reference sequence).

This clonotype was counted many times. This chain uses TRBV12-3 or TRBV12-4 with TRBJ1-5; D unclear. The CDR3 covers 15 residues. Trimming left V 7 bases short and J 0 bases short, with 13 bases between. CDR3 bases: TGTGCCAGCACCCTCGGACGGAATAGCAATCAGCCCCAGCATTTT. Translation gives CASTLGRNSNQPQHF.

This chain joins TRBV7-6 and TRBJ2-5; D may be TRBD1 or TRBD2 (7 bases each). This CDR3 spans 18 amino acids. The germline gives CDR1 SGHVS, CDR2 FNYEAQ. V dropped 1 base and J dropped 1 base, with 19 bases sitting between them. The CDR3 bases are TGTGCCAGCAGCTTAGTCCTCAGGGGGGGCAGGGTCCAAGAGACCCAGTACTTC. Encoded protein: CASSLVLRGGRVQETQYF. Full variable domain (missing parts from reference TRBV7-6 and TRBJ2-5): GAGVSQSPRYKVTKRGQDVALRCDPISGHVSLYWYRQALGQGPEFLTYFNYEAQQDKSGLPNDRFSAERPEGSISTLTIQRTEQRDSAMYRCASSLVLRGGRVQETQYFGPGTRLLVL.

This clonotype was seen ten or more times. Compared with germline, one end of the junction differs, possibly owing to a read error. This chain joins TRBV2 and TRBJ2-5; the D gene could be TRBD1 or TRBD2 (5 bases each). Germline lookup yields CDR1 SNHLY and CDR2 FYNNEI. This CDR3 contains 12 residues. Here the CDR3 DNA reads TGTGCCAGCGGACGGGACCAGGAGACCCAGTACTTC. Translation gives CASGRDQETQYF.

Many counts were recorded for this clonotype. This sequence joins TRBV5-1 and TRBJ1-1; no reliable D call. Germline CDR1 and CDR2: SGHRS and YFSETQ. The CDR3 sequence is 11 residues long. V was clipped by 5 bases and J by 8 bases, with 10 bases between them. This chain's CDR3 is CASRIGLEAFF. The CDR3 coding sequence is TGCGCCAGCAGAATAGGATTAGAAGCTTTCTTT. Supplemented by reference TRBV5-1 and TRBJ1-1, the full variable domain reads KAGVTQTPRYLIKTRGQQVTLSCSPISGHRSVSWYQQTPGQGLQFLFEYFSETQRNKGNFPGRFSGRQFSNSRSEMNVSTLELGDSALYLCASRIGLEAFFGQGTRLTVV.